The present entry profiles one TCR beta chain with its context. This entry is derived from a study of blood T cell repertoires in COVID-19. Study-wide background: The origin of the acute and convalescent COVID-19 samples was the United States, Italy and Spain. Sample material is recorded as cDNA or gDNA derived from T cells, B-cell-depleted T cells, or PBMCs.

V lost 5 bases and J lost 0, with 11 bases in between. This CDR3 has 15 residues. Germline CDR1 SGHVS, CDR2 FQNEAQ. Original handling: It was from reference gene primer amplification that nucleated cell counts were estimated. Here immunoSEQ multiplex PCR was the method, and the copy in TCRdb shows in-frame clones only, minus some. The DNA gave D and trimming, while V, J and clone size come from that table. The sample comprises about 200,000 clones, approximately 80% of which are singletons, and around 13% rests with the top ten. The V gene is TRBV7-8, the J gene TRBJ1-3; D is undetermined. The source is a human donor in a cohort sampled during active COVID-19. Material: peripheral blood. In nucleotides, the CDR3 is TGTGCCAGCAGCCCCCTACTGATCTCTGGAAACACCATATATTTT. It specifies CASSPLLISGNTIYF.